These 23 T cell receptor beta chains were sequenced from one sample in a study of T cell responses to AZD1222 COVID-19 vaccine. Produced via immunoSEQ multiplex PCR; TCRdb's table is partial and in-frame only. This table has 160,000 or so clones, 70% to 90% appearing once. The sample consisted of peripheral blood, taken 28 days after the second dose of the MenACWY control vaccine. The receptors here all came from an adult who received the MenACWY meningococcal vaccine as a control.

The chain is built from TRBV4-3 and TRBJ2-1; D is unclear. V gave up 1 base and J gave up 2 bases, with 15 bases separating them. Germline assignment: CDR1 LGHNA and CDR2 YSLEER. The CDR3 has 17 residues. CDR3 sequence reads: CASSQGLGGVPYNEQFF. The CDR3 nucleotides read TGCGCCAGCAGCCAAGGATTGGGTGGGGTCCCCTACAATGAGCAGTTCTTC.

The V and J genes are TRBV19 and TRBJ1-5; 7 bases match TRBD1. Looked up from germline, CDR1 is LNHDA and CDR2 is SQIVND (reference sequence). The V gene end was trimmed by 3 bases and the J gene end by 4 bases; junction bases not matched to a gene: 12. CDR3 length: 17 residues. The CDR3: CASSIIGQALGNQPQHF. DNA for the CDR3: TGTGCCAGTAGTATTATCGGACAGGCCTTAGGTAATCAGCCCCAGCATTTT.

The V and J genes are TRBV28 and TRBJ1-1, with D possibly being TRBD1 (5 bases). V was cut by 3 bases and J by 4 bases, with 12 bases left in between. The CDR3 is 14 residues long. Germline loops: CDR1 MDHEN, CDR2 SYDVKM. The CDR3 sequence is CASSFQGKSTEAFF. The CDR3 DNA is TGTGCCAGCAGTTTTCAGGGCAAGAGCACTGAAGCTTTCTTT.

A single count supports this clone. This rearrangement joins TRBV7-9 to TRBJ2-7, with a tentative D call TRBD2 (5 bases). The V gene's germline CDR1 is SEHNR and CDR2 FQNEAQ (reference sequence). The CDR3 length is 15 residues. Trimming took off 5 bases at V and 0 bases at J, with 14 bases between the two ends. In nucleotides, the CDR3 is TGTGCCAGCAGCACAAGCGGCCTAACCTCCTACGAGCAGTACTTC. Its translation is CASSTSGLTSYEQYF.

This chain connects TRBV18 to TRBJ1-4; possible D gene TRBD1, 6 bases. The germline V gene has CDR1 KGHSH and CDR2 LQKENI. The CDR3 covers 14 residues. V lost 3 bases and J lost 4, with 9 bases in between. The CDR3 nucleotides are TGTGCCAGCTCACCGGACAGCCTTAATGAAAAACTGTTTTTT. Translation: CASSPDSLNEKLFF.

V usage is TRBV6-1 and J usage is TRBJ1-1; TRBD1 is a possible D gene (5 bases). This CDR3 is 13 amino acids long. CDR1 and CDR2 from the germline V gene are MNHNS and SASEGT. V was clipped by 1 base and J by 8 bases, with 11 bases between them. The CDR3 spells CASSEVGAGEAFF. The CDR3 DNA reads TGTGCCAGCAGTGAAGTCGGGGCAGGGGAAGCTTTCTTT.

This clone was counted between two and nine times. This chain connects TRBV11-2 to TRBJ1-3; D is possibly TRBD1 (6 bases). The V and J ends lost 5 bases and 4 bases respectively, with 24 bases between them. This CDR3 comprises 18 residues. Germline assignment: CDR1 SGHAT and CDR2 FQNNGV. CDR3 region: CASSPRGIRTPSGNTIYF. The CDR3 DNA is TGTGCCAGCAGCCCGAGGGGGATTAGGACTCCAAGCGGAAACACCATATATTTT.

The V gene is TRBV5-1, the J gene TRBJ2-7, with 11 positions matching TRBD2. The V gene's germline CDR1 is SGHRS and CDR2 YFSETQ. The CDR3 totals 15 residues. V lost 3 bases, J lost 6 bases, and 8 bases stayed unmatched. CDR3 protein: CASSSLAGVLGEQYF. The CDR3 nucleotides are TGCGCCAGCAGCTCACTAGCGGGAGTATTGGGCGAGCAGTACTTC.

V is TRBV3-1 (or the pseudogene TRBV3-2) and J is TRBJ1-2; 8 bases fit TRBD1. The CDR3 spans 13 residues. V trimming: 4 bases; J trimming: 8 bases; junction bases outside the gene matches: 6. Germline values: CDR1 LGHDT, CDR2 YNNKEL (reference sequence). CDR3 amino acids: CASSLQGAEGYTF. CDR3 in DNA: TGTGCCAGCAGCCTCCAGGGGGCGGAGGGCTACACCTTC.

The chain employs TRBV28 and TRBJ2-1, with TRBD2 identical over 11 bases. Germline CDR1 reads MDHEN; CDR2 reads SYDVKM. The CDR3 runs to 17 residues. V lost 6 bases, J lost 0 bases, and 7 bases stayed unmatched. CDR3 coding DNA: TGTGCCAGCAGACTTTCGACTAGCGGGATCTCCTACAATGAGCAGTTCTTC. Translating it yields CASRLSTSGISYNEQFF.

This chain joins TRBV6-5 and TRBJ2-7; D remains ambiguous. V was shortened by 6 bases and J by 3 bases, with 12 bases between the two germline ends. Germline CDR1 reads MNHEY; CDR2 reads SVGAGI. The CDR3 runs to 13 residues. The CDR3 reads CASSQGPLYEQYF. CDR3 in DNA: TGTGCCAGCAGCCAAGGGCCCCTCTACGAGCAGTACTTC.

The chain couples TRBV27 to TRBJ1-2; D unresolved. The germline gives CDR1 MNHEY, CDR2 SMNVEV (reference sequence). The CDR3 covers 14 residues. The V end lost 4 bases, the J end lost 8 bases, and 17 bases lay between the germline ends. CDR3 amino acids: CASSWSVDVGGYTF. The CDR3 DNA is TGTGCCAGCAGTTGGAGCGTAGATGTCGGGGGCTACACCTTC.

The V and J genes are TRBV28 and TRBJ1-5; TRBD1 matches at 11 bases. CDR3 length: 16 residues. V shed 4 bases and J 0 bases; nucleotides not matched to a gene: 2. CDR1 MDHEN and CDR2 SYDVKM come from the germline V gene. CDR3 coding DNA: TGTGCCAGCAGTTGGACAGGGGGCTATAGCAATCAGCCCCAGCATTTT. Its translation is CASSWTGGYSNQPQHF.

This clone was seen a single time. The chain recombines TRBV6-1 with TRBJ1-1; D is uncertain. The germline CDR1 and CDR2 sequences are MNHNS and SASEGT. This CDR3 has 14 amino acids. V was trimmed by 0 bases and J by 1 base, leaving 6 bases between them. CDR3 sequence: CASSEAGENTEAFF. Here the CDR3 DNA reads TGTGCCAGCAGTGAAGCCGGGGAGAACACTGAAGCTTTCTTT.

This rearrangement joins TRBV12-5 to TRBJ2-7, with 8 bases that match TRBD1. The CDR3 contains 16 residues. Germline V CDR1 and CDR2: LGHNT, FRNRAP. V dropped 0 bases and J dropped 2; count of bases not matched to a gene: 6. This chain's CDR3 is CASGLVLGTGPYEQYF. CDR3 bases: TGTGCTAGTGGTTTGGTACTGGGGACAGGCCCCTACGAGCAGTACTTC.

J is TRBJ2-3 and V is TRBV9; no clear D. The ends were cut back, 4 bases at V and 4 bases at J, with 16 bases in the middle. Germline V gene data show CDR1 as SGDLS and CDR2 as YYNGEE. CDR3 length: 15 amino acids. CDR3 sequence reads: CASSSIAGSADTQYF. The CDR3, as DNA: TGTGCCAGCAGCTCGATAGCAGGATCAGCAGATACGCAGTATTTT.

V is TRBV18 and J is TRBJ2-3, with D perhaps matching TRBD2 (5 bases). The germline V gene encodes CDR1 KGHSH and CDR2 LQKENI. V was trimmed by 2 bases and J by 4 bases, leaving 22 bases between them. This CDR3 has 18 amino acids. CDR3 in DNA: TGTGCCAGCTCACCAGGGTTAGAGGGCTGGTTGATGCCAGATACGCAGTATTTT. Amino acid sequence: CASSPGLEGWLMPDTQYF.

This rearrangement joins TRBV30 to TRBJ2-7, with TRBD2 matching over 7 bases. With V trimmed by 2 bases and J by 2 bases, 6 bases remained unmatched. This CDR3 region has 14 residues. Germline values: CDR1 GTSNPN, CDR2 SVGIG (reference sequence). The CDR3 sequence is CAWSNGAGAYEQYF. The CDR3 DNA reads as TGTGCCTGGAGTAACGGGGCGGGGGCCTACGAGCAGTACTTC.

The V and J genes are TRBV6-6 and TRBJ2-7, with D possibly TRBD2 on 6 matching bases. Germline V gene sequence: CDR1 MNHNY, CDR2 SVGAGI (reference sequence). The CDR3 contains 16 residues. V was cut by 7 bases and J by 0 bases, with 19 bases left in between. This chain's CDR3 is CASTGGKSVISYEQYF. Here the CDR3 DNA reads TGTGCCAGCACCGGCGGGAAGTCAGTCATCTCCTACGAGCAGTACTTC.

The rearrangement links TRBV10-3 to TRBJ1-2, with D unresolved. The CDR3 is 17 amino acids. CDR1 and CDR2 from the germline V gene are ENHRY and SYGVKD. Trimming cost V 0 bases and J 3 bases, with 17 bases left between them. The chain's CDR3 is CAISESNSAPKDYGYTF. The DNA for the CDR3 is TGTGCCATCAGTGAGTCGAATTCGGCGCCGAAGGACTATGGCTACACCTTC.

This clone was seen a single time. The chain uses TRBV28 and TRBJ2-7, with D unresolved. CDR3 length: 15 amino acids. Germline CDR1 and CDR2: MDHEN and SYDVKM. V gave up 5 bases and J gave up 2 bases, with 16 bases separating them. The CDR3 nucleotides are TGTGCCAGCAGTGTCACGAACCCGTACCCCTACGAGCAGTACTTC. This sequence encodes CASSVTNPYPYEQYF.

This clone was picked up one time. The chain uses TRBV5-6 and TRBJ2-7; D is unresolved. Looked up from germline, CDR1 is SGHDT and CDR2 is YYEEEE. Trimming took 2 bases from V and 3 from J, leaving 15 bases between them. The length of the CDR3 is 15 residues. The CDR3 coding sequence is TGTGCCAGCAGCTTTTTAGGGCCTACGAACTACGAGCAGTACTTC. The encoded protein is CASSFLGPTNYEQYF.

The chain links TRBV4-1 to TRBJ2-7; no firm D call. CDR1 and CDR2 (germline): MGHRA, YSYEKL. This CDR3 contains 14 residues. V dropped 0 bases and J dropped 6 bases, with 12 bases sitting between them. The CDR3 sequence: CASSQEPFVVEQYF. The CDR3 DNA reads as TGCGCCAGCAGCCAAGAACCGTTTGTGGTCGAGCAGTACTTC.